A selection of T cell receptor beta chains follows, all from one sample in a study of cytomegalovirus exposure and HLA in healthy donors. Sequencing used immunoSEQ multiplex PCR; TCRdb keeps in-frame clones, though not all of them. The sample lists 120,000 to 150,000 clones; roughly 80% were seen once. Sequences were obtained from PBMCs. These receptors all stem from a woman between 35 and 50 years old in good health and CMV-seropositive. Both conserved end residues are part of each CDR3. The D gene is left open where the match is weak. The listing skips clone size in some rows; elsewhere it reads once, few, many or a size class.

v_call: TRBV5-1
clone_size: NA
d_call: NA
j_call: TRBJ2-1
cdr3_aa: CASSLGWSGGGVEQFF
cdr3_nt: TGCGCCAGCAGCTTGGGCTGGTCGGGAGGGGGCGTCGAGCAGTTCTTC

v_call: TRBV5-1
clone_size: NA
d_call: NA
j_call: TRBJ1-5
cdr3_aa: CASSPDLSNQPQHF
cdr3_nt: TGCGCCAGCAGCCCAGATTTAAGCAATCAGCCCCAGCATTTT

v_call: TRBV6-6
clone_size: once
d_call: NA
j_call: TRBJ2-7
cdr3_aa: CASSYSSGGEQYF
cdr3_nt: TGTGCCAGCAGTTACTCGAGCGGCGGCGAGCAGTACTTC

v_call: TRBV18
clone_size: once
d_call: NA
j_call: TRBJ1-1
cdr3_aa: CASSQERMNTEAFF
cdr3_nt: TGTGCCAGCTCACAGGAGAGAATGAACACTGAAGCTTTCTTT

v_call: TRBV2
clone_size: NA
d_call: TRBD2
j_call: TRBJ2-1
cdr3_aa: CASSEVASGGRDEQFF
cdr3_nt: TGTGCCAGCAGTGAAGTGGCTAGCGGGGGGAGGGATGAGCAGTTCTTC

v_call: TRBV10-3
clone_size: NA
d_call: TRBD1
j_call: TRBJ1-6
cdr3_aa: CAITGDRGGNSPLHF
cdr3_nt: TGTGCCATCACAGGTGACAGGGGTGGTAATTCACCCCTCCACTTT

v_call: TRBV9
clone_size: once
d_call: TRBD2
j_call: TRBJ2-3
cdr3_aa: CASSIGISGREADTQYF
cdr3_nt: TGTGCCAGCAGCATCGGGATTAGCGGGAGAGAGGCAGATACGCAGTATTTT

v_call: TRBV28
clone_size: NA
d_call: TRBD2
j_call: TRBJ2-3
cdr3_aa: CASSSQGLAGDTQYF
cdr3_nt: TGTGCCAGCAGTTCTCAAGGACTAGCGGGAGATACGCAGTATTTT

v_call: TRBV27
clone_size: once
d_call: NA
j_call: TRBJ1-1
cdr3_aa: CASSPPEGTEAFF
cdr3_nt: TGTGCCAGCAGTCCTCCAGAGGGCACTGAAGCTTTCTTT

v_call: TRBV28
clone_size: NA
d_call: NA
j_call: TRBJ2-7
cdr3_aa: CASRREESSYEQYF
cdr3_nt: TGTGCCAGCAGGCGAGAAGAGAGCTCCTACGAGCAGTACTTC

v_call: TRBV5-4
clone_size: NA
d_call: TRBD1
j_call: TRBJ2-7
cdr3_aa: CASSLGPRDSLSVDEQYF
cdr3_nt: TGTGCCAGCAGCTTGGGGCCCCGGGACAGCCTCTCCGTCGACGAGCAGTACTTC

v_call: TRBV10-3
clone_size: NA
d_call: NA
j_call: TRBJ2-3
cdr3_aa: CAIRGTLEDTQYF
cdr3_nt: TGTGCCATCAGGGGGACTCTCGAAGATACGCAGTATTTT

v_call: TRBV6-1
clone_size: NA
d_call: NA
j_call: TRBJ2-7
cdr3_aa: CASSEVWRGARLYEQYF
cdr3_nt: TGTGCCAGCAGTGAAGTTTGGCGCGGGGCCAGGTTATACGAGCAGTACTTC

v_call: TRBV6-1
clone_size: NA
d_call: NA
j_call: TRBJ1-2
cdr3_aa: CASSEGFAGLGYTF
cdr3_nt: TGTGCCAGCAGTGAAGGGTTTGCAGGTCTTGGCTACACCTTC

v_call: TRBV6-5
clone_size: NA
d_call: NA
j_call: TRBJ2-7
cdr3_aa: CASSYTRDLSSYEQYF
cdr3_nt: TGTGCCAGCAGTTACACCCGGGACTTGAGCTCCTACGAGCAGTACTTC

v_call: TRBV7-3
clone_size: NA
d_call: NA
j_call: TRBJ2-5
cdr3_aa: CASSSGTQETQYF
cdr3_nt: TGTGCCAGCAGCAGCGGGACACAAGAGACCCAGTACTTC

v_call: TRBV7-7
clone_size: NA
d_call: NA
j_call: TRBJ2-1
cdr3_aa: CASSHDMYNEQFF
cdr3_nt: TGTGCTAGCAGCCACGACATGTACAATGAGCAGTTCTTC

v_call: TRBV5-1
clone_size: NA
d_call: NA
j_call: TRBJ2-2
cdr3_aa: CASSLAQGNTGELFF
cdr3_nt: TGCGCCAGCAGCTTGGCCCAGGGAAACACCGGGGAGCTGTTTTTT

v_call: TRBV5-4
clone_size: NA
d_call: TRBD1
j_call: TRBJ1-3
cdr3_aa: CASSSPGQEGGNTIYF
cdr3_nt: TGTGCCAGCAGCTCTCCGGGACAGGAGGGTGGAAACACCATATATTTT

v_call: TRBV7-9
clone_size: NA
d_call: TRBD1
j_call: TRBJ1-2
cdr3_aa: CASSPSPDRGTYGYTF
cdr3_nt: TGTGCCAGCAGCCCTTCCCCGGACAGGGGTACCTATGGCTACACCTTC

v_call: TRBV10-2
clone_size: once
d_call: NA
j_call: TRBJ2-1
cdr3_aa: CASRTTAEQFF
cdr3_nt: TGCGCCAGCAGGACGACAGCTGAGCAGTTCTTC

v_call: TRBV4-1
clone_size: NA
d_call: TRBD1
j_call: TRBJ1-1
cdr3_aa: CASSQIGQGRTEAFF
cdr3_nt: TGCGCCAGCAGCCAAATAGGACAGGGTCGGACTGAAGCTTTCTTT

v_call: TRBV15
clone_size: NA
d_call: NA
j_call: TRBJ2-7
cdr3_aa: CATGRDQRGGYEQYF
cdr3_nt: TGTGCCACCGGCAGAGATCAAAGGGGGGGGTACGAGCAGTACTTC

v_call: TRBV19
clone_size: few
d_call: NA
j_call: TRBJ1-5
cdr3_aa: CASRDISQPQHF
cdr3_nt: TGTGCCAGTAGGGACATTAGTCAGCCCCAGCATTTT

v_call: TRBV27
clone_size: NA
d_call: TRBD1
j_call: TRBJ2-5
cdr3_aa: CASSLHGQGRETQYF
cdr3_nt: TGTGCCAGCAGTTTACACGGACAGGGTAGGGAGACCCAGTACTTC

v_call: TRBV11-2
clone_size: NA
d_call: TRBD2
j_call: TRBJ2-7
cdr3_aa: CASSLEPSGYEQYF
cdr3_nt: TGTGCCAGCAGCTTAGAGCCTAGCGGATACGAGCAGTACTTC

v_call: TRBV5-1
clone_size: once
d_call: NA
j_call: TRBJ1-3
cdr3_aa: CASSPVGQGATGNTIYF
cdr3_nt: TGCGCCAGCAGTCCGGTGGGGCAAGGGGCGACTGGAAACACCATATATTTT

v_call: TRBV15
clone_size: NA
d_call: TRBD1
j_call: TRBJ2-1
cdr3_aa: CATSSKTGGYNEQFF
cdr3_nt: TGTGCCACCAGCAGTAAGACAGGGGGGTACAATGAGCAGTTCTTC

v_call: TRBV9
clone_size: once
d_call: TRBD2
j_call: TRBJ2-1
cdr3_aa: CASSFPLAGSGGANEQFF
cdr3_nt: TGTGCCAGCAGCTTCCCCCTAGCGGGTAGCGGGGGGGCGAATGAGCAGTTCTTC

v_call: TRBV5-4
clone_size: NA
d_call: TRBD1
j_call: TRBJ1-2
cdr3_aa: CASSDNRDRGRDGYTF
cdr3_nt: TGTGCCAGCAGCGACAATCGGGACAGGGGGCGCGATGGCTACACCTTC

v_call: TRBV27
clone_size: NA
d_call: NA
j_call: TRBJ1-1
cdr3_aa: CASSLSRAVNTEAFF
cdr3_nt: TGTGCCAGCAGTTTATCGAGGGCGGTGAACACTGAAGCTTTCTTT

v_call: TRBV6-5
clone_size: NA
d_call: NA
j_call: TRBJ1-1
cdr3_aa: CASSYSSGTWTEAFF
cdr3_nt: TGTGCCAGCAGTTACTCCTCCGGGACTTGGACTGAAGCTTTCTTT

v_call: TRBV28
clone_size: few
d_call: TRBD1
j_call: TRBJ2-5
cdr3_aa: CASSLQDRVQETQYF
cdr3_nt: TGTGCCAGCAGTTTACAGGACAGGGTCCAAGAGACCCAGTACTTC

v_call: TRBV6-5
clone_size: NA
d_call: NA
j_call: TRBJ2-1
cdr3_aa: CASSATSTSTNEQFF
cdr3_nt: TGTGCCAGCAGTGCCACATCTACTAGCACCAATGAGCAGTTCTTC

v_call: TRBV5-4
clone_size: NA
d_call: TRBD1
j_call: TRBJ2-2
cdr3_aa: CAGETGGLNTGELFF
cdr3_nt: TGTGCCGGAGAAACAGGGGGCCTTAACACCGGGGAGCTGTTTTTT

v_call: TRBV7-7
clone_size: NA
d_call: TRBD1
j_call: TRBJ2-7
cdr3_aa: CASSLGQGGPYEQYF
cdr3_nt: TGTGCCAGCAGCCTAGGACAGGGTGGCCCCTACGAGCAGTACTTC

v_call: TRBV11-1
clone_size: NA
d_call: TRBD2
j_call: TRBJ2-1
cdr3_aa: CASRPGLEIYNEQFF
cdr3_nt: TGTGCCAGCAGACCGGGACTAGAAATTTACAATGAGCAGTTCTTC

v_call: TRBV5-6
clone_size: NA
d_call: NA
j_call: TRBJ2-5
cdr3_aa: CASSFGLAGEETQYF
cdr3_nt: TGTGCCAGCAGCTTTGGACTGGCCGGAGAGGAGACCCAGTACTTC

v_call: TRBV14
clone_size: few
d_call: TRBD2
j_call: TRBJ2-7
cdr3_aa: CASSLQGGIFYEQYF
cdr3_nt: TGTGCCAGCAGCCTTCAGGGAGGGATTTTCTACGAGCAGTACTTC

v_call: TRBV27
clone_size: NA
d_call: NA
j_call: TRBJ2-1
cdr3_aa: CASSSQITNEQFF
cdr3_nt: TGTGCCAGCAGTTCCCAGATTACAAATGAGCAGTTCTTC

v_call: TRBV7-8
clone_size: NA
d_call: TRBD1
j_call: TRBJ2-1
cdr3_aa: CASSFDRGTYNEQFF
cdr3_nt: TGTGCCAGCAGCTTTGACAGGGGGACTTACAATGAGCAGTTCTTC

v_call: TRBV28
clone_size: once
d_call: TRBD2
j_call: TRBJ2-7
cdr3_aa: CASSQMASGSPRRYF
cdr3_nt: TGTGCCAGCAGTCAGATGGCTAGCGGGAGTCCTAGAAGGTACTTC

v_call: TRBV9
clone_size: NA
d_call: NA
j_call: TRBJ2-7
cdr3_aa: CASSTSGGLGEQYF
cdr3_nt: TGTGCCAGCAGCACTTCGGGGGGCCTCGGCGAGCAGTACTTC

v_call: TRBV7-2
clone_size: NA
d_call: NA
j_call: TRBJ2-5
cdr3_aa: CASSPGVRLPETQYF
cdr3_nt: TGTGCCAGCAGCCCAGGGGTACGACTTCCAGAGACCCAGTACTTC

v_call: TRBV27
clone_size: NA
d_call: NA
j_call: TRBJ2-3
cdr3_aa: CASSQSTDTQYF
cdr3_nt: TGTGCCAGCAGTCAAAGCACAGATACGCAGTATTTT

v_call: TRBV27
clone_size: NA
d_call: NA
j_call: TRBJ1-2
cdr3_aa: CASSRTFPGVKYGYTF
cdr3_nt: TGTGCCAGCAGTCGCACCTTTCCAGGGGTCAAGTATGGCTACACCTTC